This T cell receptor (beta chain) was observed in a study of OX40 agonist ivuxolimab in advanced cancers. Overall study: Patients were 65% to 85% male with ages roughly 20 to 85, mean roughly 64.

Autoimmune disease history or systemic immunosuppression led to patient exclusion. Study observations and caveats: Some of the nonresponding patients also showed low levels of normalized T-cell clonal expansion. Averaging showed that CD8+ T cells had more expanded clones than CD4+ did.

The protocol was immunoSEQ multiplex PCR, while the TCRdb copy is restricted to in-frame clones and leaves out a portion. The table lists some 21,000 clones, about 80% of them singletons. The ends were cut back, 0 bases at V and 5 bases at J, with 9 bases in the middle. Germline V gene lookup returns CDR1 SGHDT and CDR2 YYEEEE. The CDR3 has 13 amino acids. As to this clone: Its antigen is unknown.

The rearrangement joins TRBV5-6 to TRBJ2-7; either TRBD1 or TRBD2 may fit D (5 bases each). The origin of this receptor is an adult with an advanced solid tumor such as melanoma, head and neck, liver or kidney cancer. The sequenced sample was CD4+ or CD8+ T cells sorted from blood, obtained in a trial of the OX40 agonist ivuxolimab. This chain's CDR3 is CASSLAPGHEQYF. As DNA, the CDR3 is TGTGCCAGCAGCTTGGCCCCGGGGCACGAGCAGTACTTC.